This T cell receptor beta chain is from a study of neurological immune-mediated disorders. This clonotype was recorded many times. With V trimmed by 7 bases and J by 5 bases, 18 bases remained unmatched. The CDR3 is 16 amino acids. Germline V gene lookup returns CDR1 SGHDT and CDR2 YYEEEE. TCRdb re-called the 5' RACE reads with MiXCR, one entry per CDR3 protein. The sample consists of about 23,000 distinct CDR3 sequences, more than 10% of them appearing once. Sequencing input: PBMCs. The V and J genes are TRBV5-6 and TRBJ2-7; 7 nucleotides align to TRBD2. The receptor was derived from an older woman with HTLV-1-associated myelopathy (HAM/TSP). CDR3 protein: CASLIGPSGVQDEQYF. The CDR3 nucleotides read TGTGCCAGCCTTATTGGTCCTAGCGGAGTCCAAGACGAGCAGTACTTC.